This entry is about one T cell receptor (beta chain). Per germline, CDR1 SGHNT and CDR2 YYREEE (reference sequence). After removal of 4 bases from V and 6 bases from J, the junction contained 6 bases not matched to a gene. The CDR3 sequence is 14 residues long. These data originate in a study of control samples from healthy donors and cancer patients. Clones were read by immunoSEQ multiplex PCR, and TCRdb kept only the in-frame ones, dropping some. The table has under 100,000 clones, about nine tenths seen once. The sequence derives from a woman in her sixties or seventies in good health. Sequenced sample: blood. The V call is TRBV5-4, the J call TRBJ1-3, with TRBD1 matching over 8 bases. For the CDR3, the DNA is TGTGCCAGCAGCCTCGCAGGGGGCTCAAACACCATATATTTT. It yields the protein CASSLAGGSNTIYF.